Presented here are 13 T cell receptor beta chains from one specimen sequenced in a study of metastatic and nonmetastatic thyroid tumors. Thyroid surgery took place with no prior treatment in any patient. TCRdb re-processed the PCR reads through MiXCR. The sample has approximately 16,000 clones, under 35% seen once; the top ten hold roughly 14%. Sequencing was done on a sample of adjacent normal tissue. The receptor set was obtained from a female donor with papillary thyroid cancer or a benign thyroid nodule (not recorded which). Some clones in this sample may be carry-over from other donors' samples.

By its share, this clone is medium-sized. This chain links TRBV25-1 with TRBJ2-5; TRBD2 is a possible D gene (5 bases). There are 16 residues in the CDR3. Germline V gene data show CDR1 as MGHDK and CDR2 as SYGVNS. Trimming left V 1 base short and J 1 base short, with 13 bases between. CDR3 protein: CASSELGVATQETQYF. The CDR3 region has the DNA TGTGCCAGCAGTGAATTGGGAGTAGCGACCCAAGAGACCCAGTACTTC.

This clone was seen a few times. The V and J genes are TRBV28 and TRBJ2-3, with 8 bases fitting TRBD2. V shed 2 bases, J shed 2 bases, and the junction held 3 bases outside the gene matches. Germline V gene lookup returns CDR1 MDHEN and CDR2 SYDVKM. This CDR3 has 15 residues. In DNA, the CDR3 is TGTGCCAGCAGTTTACCTAGCGGGCTCACAGATACGCAGTATTTT. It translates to CASSLPSGLTDTQYF.

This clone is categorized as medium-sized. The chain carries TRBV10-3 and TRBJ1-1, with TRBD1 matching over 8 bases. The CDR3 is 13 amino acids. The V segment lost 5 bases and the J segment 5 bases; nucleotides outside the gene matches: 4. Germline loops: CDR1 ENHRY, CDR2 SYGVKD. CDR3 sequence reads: CAISRQGRTEAFF. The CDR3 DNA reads TGTGCCATCAGTCGACAGGGGAGAACTGAAGCTTTCTTT.

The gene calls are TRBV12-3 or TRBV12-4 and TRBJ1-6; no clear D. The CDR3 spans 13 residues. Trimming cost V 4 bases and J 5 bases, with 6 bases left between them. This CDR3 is CASSYGNNSPLHF. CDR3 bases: TGTGCCAGCAGTTACGGGAATAATTCACCCCTCCACTTT.

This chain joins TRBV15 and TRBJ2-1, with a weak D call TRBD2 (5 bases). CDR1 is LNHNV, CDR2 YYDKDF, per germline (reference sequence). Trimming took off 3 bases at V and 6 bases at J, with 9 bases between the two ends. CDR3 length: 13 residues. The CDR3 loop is CATSRASGNEQFF. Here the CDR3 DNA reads TGTGCCACCAGCAGGGCAAGCGGCAATGAGCAGTTCTTC.

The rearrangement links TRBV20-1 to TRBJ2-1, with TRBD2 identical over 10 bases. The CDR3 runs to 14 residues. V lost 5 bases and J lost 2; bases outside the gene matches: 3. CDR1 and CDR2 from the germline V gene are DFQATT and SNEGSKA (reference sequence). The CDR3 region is CSAPGLATYNEQFF. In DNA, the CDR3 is TGCAGTGCTCCGGGACTAGCGACCTACAATGAGCAGTTCTTC.

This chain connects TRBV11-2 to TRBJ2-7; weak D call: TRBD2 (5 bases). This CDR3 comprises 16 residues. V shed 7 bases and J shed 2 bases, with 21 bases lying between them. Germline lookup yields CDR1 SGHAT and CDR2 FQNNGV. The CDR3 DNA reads TGTGCCAGCACAAGATACTGGCGATCGAGGGCCTACGAGCAGTACTTC. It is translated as CASTRYWRSRAYEQYF.

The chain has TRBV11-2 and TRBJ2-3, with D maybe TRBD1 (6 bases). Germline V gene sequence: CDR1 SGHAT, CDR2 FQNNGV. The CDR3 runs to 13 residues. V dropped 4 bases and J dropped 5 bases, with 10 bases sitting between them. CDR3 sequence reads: CASSWAGVDTQYF. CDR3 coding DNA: TGTGCCAGCAGCTGGGCAGGGGTAGATACGCAGTATTTT.

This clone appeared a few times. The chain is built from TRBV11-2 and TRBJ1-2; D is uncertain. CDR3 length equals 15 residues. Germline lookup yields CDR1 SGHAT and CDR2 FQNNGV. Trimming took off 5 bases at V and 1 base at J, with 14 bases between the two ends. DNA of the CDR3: TGTGCCAGCAGCGCCGGGTTGGACTTTAACTATGGCTACACCTTC. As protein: CASSAGLDFNYGYTF. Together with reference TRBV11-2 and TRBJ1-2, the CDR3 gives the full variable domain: EAGVAQSPRYKIIEKRQSVAFWCNPISGHATLYWYQQILGQGPKLLIQFQNNGVVDDSQLPKDRFSAERLKGVDSTLKIQPAKLEDSAVYLCASSAGLDFNYGYTFGSGTRLTVV.

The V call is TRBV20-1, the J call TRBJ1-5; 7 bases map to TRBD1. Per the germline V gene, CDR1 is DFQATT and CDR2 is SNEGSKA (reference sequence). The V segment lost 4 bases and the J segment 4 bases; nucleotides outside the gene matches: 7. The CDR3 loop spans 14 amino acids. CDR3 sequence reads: CSAIAGTDNQPQHF. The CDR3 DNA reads TGCAGTGCTATTGCCGGGACAGATAATCAGCCCCAGCATTTT.

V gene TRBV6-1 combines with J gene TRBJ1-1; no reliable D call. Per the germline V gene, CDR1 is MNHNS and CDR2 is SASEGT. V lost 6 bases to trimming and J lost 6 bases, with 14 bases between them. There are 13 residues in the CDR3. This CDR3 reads CASSPGISPEAFF. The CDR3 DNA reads TGTGCCAGCAGCCCCGGGATCAGTCCTGAAGCTTTCTTT.

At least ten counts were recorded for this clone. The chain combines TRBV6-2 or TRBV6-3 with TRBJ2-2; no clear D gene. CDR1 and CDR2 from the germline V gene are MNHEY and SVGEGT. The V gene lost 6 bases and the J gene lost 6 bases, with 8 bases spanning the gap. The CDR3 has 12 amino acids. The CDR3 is CASRFGSGELFF. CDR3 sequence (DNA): TGTGCCAGCAGATTCGGGTCCGGGGAGCTGTTTTTT.

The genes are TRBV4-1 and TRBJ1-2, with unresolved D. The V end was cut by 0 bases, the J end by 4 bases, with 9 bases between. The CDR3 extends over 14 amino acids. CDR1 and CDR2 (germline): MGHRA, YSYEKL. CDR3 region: CASSQEDRLYGYTF. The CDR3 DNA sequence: TGCGCCAGCAGCCAAGAGGACCGCCTCTATGGCTACACCTTC.